The entry below gives a single T cell receptor beta chain sequence along with its context. The antigen remains unidentified. Profiling relied on immunoSEQ multiplex PCR, and the TCRdb table lists in-frame clones only, not all of them. The sample shows 40,000 to 45,000 clones, 78% of them seen only once. With 0 bases removed from V and 5 bases from J, the gap between germline ends came to 8 bases. The CDR3 totals 13 residues. Germline CDR1 reads SEHNR; CDR2 reads FQNEAQ (reference sequence). Autologous stem cell transplantation was followed by relapse in every patient, and brentuximab vedotin exposure varied. These data are taken from a study of PD-1 blockade in classical Hodgkin lymphoma. In the study overall: Intravenous nivolumab at 3 mg/kg was given to patients every 2 weeks.

Whole-study results and caveats: A significant rise in TCR diversity by C4D1 was seen for CD4+ but not CD8+ cells. Complete responders showed a baseline diversity that resembled the diversity of newly diagnosed patients. At baseline, newly diagnosed patients reportedly showed less TCR diversity than healthy donors.

The receptor's source is a human donor with classical Hodgkin lymphoma. This specimen consisted of peripheral blood mononuclear cells (PBMCs), obtained at baseline. The V and J genes are TRBV7-9 and TRBJ2-7; no definite D call. The CDR3 bases are TGTGCCAGCAGCTTAGCGCCGCTGGACGAGCAGTACTTC. Its translation is CASSLAPLDEQYF.